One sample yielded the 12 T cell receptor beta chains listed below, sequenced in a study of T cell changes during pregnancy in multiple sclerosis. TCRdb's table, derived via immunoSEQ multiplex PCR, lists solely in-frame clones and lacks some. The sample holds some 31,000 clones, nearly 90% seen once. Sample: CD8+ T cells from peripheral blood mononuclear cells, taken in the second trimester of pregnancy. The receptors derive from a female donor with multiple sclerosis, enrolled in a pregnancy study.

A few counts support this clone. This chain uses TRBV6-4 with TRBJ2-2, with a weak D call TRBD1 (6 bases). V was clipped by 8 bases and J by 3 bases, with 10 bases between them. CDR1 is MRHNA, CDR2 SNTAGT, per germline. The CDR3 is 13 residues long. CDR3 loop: CASSPGDTGELFF. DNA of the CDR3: TGTGCCAGCTCCCCAGGGGACACCGGGGAGCTGTTTTTT.

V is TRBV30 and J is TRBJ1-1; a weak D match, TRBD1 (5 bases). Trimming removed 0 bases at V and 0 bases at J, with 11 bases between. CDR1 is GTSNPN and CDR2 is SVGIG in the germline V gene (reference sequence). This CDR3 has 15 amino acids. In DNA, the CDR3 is TGTGCCTGGAGTGTGTGGGGCAGCATGAACACTGAAGCTTTCTTT. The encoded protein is CAWSVWGSMNTEAFF.

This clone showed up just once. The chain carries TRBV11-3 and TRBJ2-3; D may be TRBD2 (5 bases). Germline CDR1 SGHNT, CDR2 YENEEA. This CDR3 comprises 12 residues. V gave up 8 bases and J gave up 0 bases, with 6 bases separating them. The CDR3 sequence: CASEGSTDTQYF. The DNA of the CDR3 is TGTGCCAGCGAGGGCAGCACAGATACGCAGTATTTT. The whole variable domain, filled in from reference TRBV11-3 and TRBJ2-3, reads EAGVVQSPRYKIIEKKQPVAFWCNPISGHNTLYWYLQNLGQGPELLIRYENEEAVDDSQLPKDRFSAERLKGVDSTLKIQPAELGDSAVYLCASEGSTDTQYFGPGTRLTVL.

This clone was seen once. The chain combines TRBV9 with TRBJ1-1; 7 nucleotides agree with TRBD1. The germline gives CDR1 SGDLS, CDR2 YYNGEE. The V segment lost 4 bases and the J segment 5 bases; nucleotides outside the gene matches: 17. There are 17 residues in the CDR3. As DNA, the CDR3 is TGTGCCAGCAGCCATAGCGGAGAACTGACAGGGACGACTGAAGCTTTCTTT. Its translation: CASSHSGELTGTTEAFF.

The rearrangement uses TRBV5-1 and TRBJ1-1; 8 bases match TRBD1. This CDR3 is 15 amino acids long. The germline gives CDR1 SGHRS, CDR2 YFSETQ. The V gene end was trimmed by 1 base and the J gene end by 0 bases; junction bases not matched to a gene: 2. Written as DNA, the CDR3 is TGCGCCAGCAGCTTGCGACAGGGGATGAACACTGAAGCTTTCTTT. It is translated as CASSLRQGMNTEAFF.

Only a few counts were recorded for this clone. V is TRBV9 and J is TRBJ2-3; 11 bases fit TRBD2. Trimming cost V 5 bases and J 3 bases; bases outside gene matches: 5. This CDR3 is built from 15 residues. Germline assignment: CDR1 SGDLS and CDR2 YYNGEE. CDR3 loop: CASSVSGGVTDTQYF. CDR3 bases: TGTGCCAGCAGTGTTAGCGGGGGGGTTACAGATACGCAGTATTTT.

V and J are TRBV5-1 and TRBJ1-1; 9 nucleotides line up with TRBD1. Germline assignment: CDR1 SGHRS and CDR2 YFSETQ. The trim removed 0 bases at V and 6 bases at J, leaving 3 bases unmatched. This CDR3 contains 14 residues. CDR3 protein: CASSLAGQGAEAFF. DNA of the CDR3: TGCGCCAGCAGCTTGGCGGGACAGGGCGCTGAAGCTTTCTTT.

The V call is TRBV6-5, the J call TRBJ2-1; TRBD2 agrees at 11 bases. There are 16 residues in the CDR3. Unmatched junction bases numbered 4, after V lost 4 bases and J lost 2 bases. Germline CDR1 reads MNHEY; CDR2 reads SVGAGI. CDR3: CASSSTSGRAYNEQFF. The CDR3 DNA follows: TGTGCCAGCAGTTCTACTAGCGGGAGAGCCTACAATGAGCAGTTCTTC.

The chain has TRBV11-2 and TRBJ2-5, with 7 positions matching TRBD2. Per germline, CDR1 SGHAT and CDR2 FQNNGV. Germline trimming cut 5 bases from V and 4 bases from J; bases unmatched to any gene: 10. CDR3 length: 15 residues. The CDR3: CASSLYGASGETQYF. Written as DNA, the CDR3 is TGTGCCAGCAGCCTCTACGGGGCTAGCGGAGAGACCCAGTACTTC.

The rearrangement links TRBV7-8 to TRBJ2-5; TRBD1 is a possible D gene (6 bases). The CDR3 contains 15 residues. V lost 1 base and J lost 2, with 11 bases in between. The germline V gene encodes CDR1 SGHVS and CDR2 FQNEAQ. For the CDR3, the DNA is TGTGCCAGCAGCTTAGAGGGACAACAGCAAGAGACCCAGTACTTC. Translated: CASSLEGQQQETQYF.

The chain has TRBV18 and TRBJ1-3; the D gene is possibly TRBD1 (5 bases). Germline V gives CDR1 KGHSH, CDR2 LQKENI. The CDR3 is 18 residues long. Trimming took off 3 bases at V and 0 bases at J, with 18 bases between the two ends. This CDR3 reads CASSPPETAFSSGNTIYF. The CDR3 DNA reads TGTGCCAGCTCACCTCCCGAGACAGCATTCTCCTCTGGAAACACCATATATTTT.

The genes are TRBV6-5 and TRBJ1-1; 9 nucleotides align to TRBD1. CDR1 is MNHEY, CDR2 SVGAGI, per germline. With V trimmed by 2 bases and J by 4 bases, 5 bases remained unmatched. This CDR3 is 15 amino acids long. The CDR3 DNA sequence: TGTGCCAGCAGTTACGGGGGACAGGGACGCACTGAAGCTTTCTTT. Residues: CASSYGGQGRTEAFF.